This T cell receptor (beta chain) was sequenced for a study of neoadjuvant anti-PD-1 for oral cavity cancer. Study overall: Nivolumab at 3 mg/kg was mostly given biweekly, three to four doses, pre-surgery. Non-progressing patients received a fourth nivolumab dose near day 43, then surgery on days 50-56. Study-level results: Post-nivolumab, blood T cell clonality was significantly elevated in non-responders.

Method: immunoSEQ multiplex PCR; TCRdb's copy keeps in-frame clones and lacks some. The sample shows approximately 43,000 clones, 77% of them seen only once. This clone was observed a few times. What it binds is not known. CDR3 length: 16 residues. Trimming removed 3 bases from V and 6 bases from J; junction bases left unmatched: 3. In germline, CDR1 is SGDLS, CDR2 YYNGEE. The time point here: after neoadjuvant nivolumab, at surgical resection. Stage II-IVA oral cavity squamous cell carcinoma was new and untreated by systemic or radiation therapy. This chain connects TRBV9 to TRBJ2-1, with 16 nucleotides matching TRBD2. Here the sequenced sample was PBMCs, taken after nivolumab (anti-PD-1) treatment. The sequence was obtained from a person between 35 and 79 years old with oral cavity squamous cell carcinoma. The CDR3 reads CASSAGLAGGPNEQFF. CDR3 DNA sequence: TGTGCCAGCAGCGCGGGACTAGCGGGAGGGCCCAATGAGCAGTTCTTC.